This T cell receptor beta chain was obtained from a study of blood T cell repertoires in COVID-19 (TCRdb year 2020). Turning to the overall study: Samples covering the acute and convalescent phases of COVID-19 were provided by collaborators in the United States, Italy and Spain. The samples were drawn from two sources: the first 160 participants of the ongoing ImmuneRACE study, and approximately 1,300 subjects contributed by 6 global collaborators. A freely available public database, intended as a resource for researchers studying the immune response to SARS-CoV-2, is where the repertoires were released. Sample metadata almost always included a de-identified subject ID, COVID-19 status, age in years and sex. Where available, HLA class I and class II types were taken from metadata supplied by the sample provider and were not determined by assay-based typing. The material from the prospective study consisted of cDNA or gDNA derived from T cells, B-cell-depleted T cells, or PBMCs. Subjects who had been exposed to COVID-19, were actively infected with it, or had recovered from it provided the deeply sampled blood TCRbeta repertoires that made up the dataset. General study outcomes and caveats: The quantity of clinical and demographic metadata differed by source and by participant and was supplied without curation.

As to this clone: Its antigen remains unidentified. The sample holds no much larger clone one base away, and base qualities are not on file.

The immunoSEQ Assay, a bias-controlled multiplex PCR, was used to amplify TCRbeta CDR3 regions from genomic DNA. On the authors' methods: Within the assay, amplification of reference gene primers was used to estimate how many nucleated cells each sample contained. To quantify the absolute abundance of each unique TCRbeta CDR3 rearrangement, sequence reads were collapsed and filtered. For each sample, productive Simpson clonality was calculated as the square root of Simpson's diversity index across productive rearrangements. TCRdb took over this immuneACCESS table, retaining in-frame rearrangements with V and J assigned. Such tables are incomplete; in checked studies, under half of the missing clones stem from an unresolved V gene, and the remainder is unexplained. That table is the source of V, J and clone size, and D and trimming were worked out from the DNA. This sample comprises about 89,000 clones, around 80% of them detected only once. Under 50% of the sample goes to the ten largest clones.

The CDR3 starts with the cysteine, ends with the phenylalanine, and has 15 residues. Only the CDR3 region is kept as DNA, spanning 45 bases read in frame from base 1. Trimming leaves V shorter by 4 bases and J shorter by 3 bases, with the junction holding 3 bases beyond the gene matches. Taken from the germline V gene (reference sequence), the CDR1 and CDR2 loops are LGHDT and YNNKEL. The collaborating institutions used their own protocols to collect whole blood in K2EDTA tubes. For TCRbeta analysis, collaborators shipped samples in one of three forms: frozen whole blood, isolated PBMCs, or DNA extracted from either of those sample types.

The source material was peripheral blood. This chain is built from TRBV3-1 (or the pseudogene TRBV3-2) and TRBJ2-1; TRBD1 lines up with 10 middle nucleotides. The TCR originated in a human donor in a cohort sampled during active COVID-19. The CDR3 loop reads CASSRGTGDYNEQFF. The DNA sequence is given as TGTGCCAGCAGCCGGGGGACAGGGGACTACAATGAGCAGTTCTTC.